The clone carrying this T cell receptor beta chain was recorded many times. Its matching antigen is unknown. Germline V gene sequence: CDR1 DFQATT, CDR2 SNEGSKA (reference sequence). With 3 bases clipped from V and 5 bases from J, the junction kept 7 bases outside the gene matches. The CDR3 length is 14 residues. A sample-barcoded 5' primer and a J-beta primer mix were used in a second PCR of roughly 7 to 11 cycles. TCRdb processed the 5' RACE reads anew with MiXCR; each CDR3 protein has one entry. The sample lists about 1.6 million distinct CDR3 sequences, about 32% occurring once. This record comes from a study of blood T cells in healthy people across ages. Study-wide findings and caveats: Among T cells, TCR beta diversity per million cells dropped roughly linearly as age rose. Unsorted PBMCs blocked a conclusive comparison of naive and antigen-experienced cells.

The specimen was blood. The TCR sequence derives from a woman aged 25-40 years in good health. The chain has TRBV20-1 and TRBJ2-5; 9 nucleotides align to TRBD2. The CDR3 loop reads CSARKAGGGETQYF. The CDR3, as DNA: TGCAGTGCTAGGAAAGCGGGAGGAGGCGAGACCCAGTACTTC.